This is a list of T cell receptor beta chains from one sample in a study of shared T cell receptors in the human thymus. Sequencing used immunoSEQ multiplex PCR; TCRdb keeps in-frame clones, though not all of them. This table has a few hundred thousand clones, 85% to 95% appearing once. Sequencing input: thymocytes. These receptors originate from a human donor. Each CDR3 is given with its conserved first and last residue. D genes are given only for firm matches. The size entry is marked missing in some rows and otherwise reads once, few, many or a size class.

size: .
D: .
J: TRBJ1-2
V: TRBV28
DNA: TGTGCCAGCAGTCCCTCCGGGAGGGGGGGCTATGGCTACACCTTC
CDR3: CASSPSGRGGYGYTF

size: .
D: .
J: TRBJ2-7
V: TRBV14
DNA: TGTGCCAGCAGCCAATTGCGATCCAGAGCCTACGAGCAGTACTTC
CDR3: CASSQLRSRAYEQYF

size: .
D: TRBD1
J: TRBJ2-6
V: TRBV5-1
DNA: TGCGCCAGCGCGGGACAGGGCCCTCCGGCCAACGTCCTGACTTTC
CDR3: CASAGQGPPANVLTF

size: .
D: .
J: TRBJ1-1
V: TRBV6-5
DNA: TGTGCCAGCAGTTACCACCGACAGGCTCGTGACACTGAAGCTTTCTTT
CDR3: CASSYHRQARDTEAFF

size: once
D: .
J: TRBJ1-2
V: TRBV5-1
DNA: TGCGCCAGCAGCTTGGTAGGCGGGGGGCAGGCTTGGGAGCATGGCTACACCTTC
CDR3: CASSLVGGGQAWEHGYTF

size: .
D: TRBD2
J: TRBJ2-7
V: TRBV30
DNA: TGTGCCTCGCCTCGGACCGGACACCCTAGCGGGAGAGGGTACGAGCAGTACTTC
CDR3: CASPRTGHPSGRGYEQYF

size: .
D: .
J: TRBJ2-3
V: TRBV4-2
DNA: TGTGCCAGCAGCCAATATTCAGGTTATACGCAGTATTTT
CDR3: CASSQYSGYTQYF

size: once
D: .
J: TRBJ2-7
V: TRBV28
DNA: TGTGCCAGCAGTTTCTCGGGCGCGTCCTACGAGCAGTACTTC
CDR3: CASSFSGASYEQYF

size: .
D: TRBD2
J: TRBJ2-3
V: TRBV13
DNA: TGTGCCAGCAGGCCACGTGCGGGAGGCGGGAATACGCAGTATTTT
CDR3: CASRPRAGGGNTQYF

size: .
D: .
J: TRBJ2-5
V: TRBV4-1
DNA: TGCGCCAGCAGCCAAGACGGTGGCAGGGTGGAGACCCAGTACTTC
CDR3: CASSQDGGRVETQYF

size: .
D: .
J: TRBJ2-1
V: TRBV7-2
DNA: TGTGCCAACTCTGGGAGTAGGGAGGAGCAGTTCTTC
CDR3: CANSGSREEQFF

size: .
D: .
J: TRBJ2-7
V: TRBV11-1
DNA: TGTGCCAGCAGCCCTCAGTCCAAAAACAGGGTGTTCTACGAGCAGTACTTC
CDR3: CASSPQSKNRVFYEQYF